This is a list of T cell receptor beta chains from one sample in a study of T cell changes during pregnancy in multiple sclerosis. Profiling relied on immunoSEQ multiplex PCR, and the TCRdb table lists in-frame clones only, not all of them. The top ten clones hold 1% to 1.5% of a sample with about 40,000 clones, around nine tenths of them seen once. Specimen: peripheral blood, collected before pregnancy. Receptors originate from a female donor with multiple sclerosis, enrolled in a pregnancy study. CDR3s include the opening cysteine and the closing phenylalanine or tryptophan. A D gene is named only where the DNA matches it firmly. Clone size is given for some rows only: seen once, a few or many times, or a class if the clone is expanded.

V gene,clone size,J gene,D gene,CDR3 DNA,CDR3 protein
TRBV4-1,-,TRBJ2-1,-,TGCGCCAGCAGCCAAGAAACGGGCGGGTTGAATGAGCAGTTCTTC,CASSQETGGLNEQFF
TRBV6-6,-,TRBJ1-1,-,TGTGCCAGCAGTTACTCGAAACAGTTGAACACTGAAGCTTTCTTT,CASSYSKQLNTEAFF
TRBV5-1,-,TRBJ1-2,-,TGCGCCAGCAGCCCCGCTACAGGGAAGGCCAGTGGCTACACCTTC,CASSPATGKASGYTF
TRBV2,-,TRBJ1-1,-,TGTGCCAGCATCCCGACCTTTGCGGACACTGAAGCTTTCTTT,CASIPTFADTEAFF
TRBV2,once,TRBJ2-7,-,TGTGCCAGCAGTGAAGTATACCAGGGCTCCTACGAGCAGTACTTC,CASSEVYQGSYEQYF
TRBV10-3,-,TRBJ1-5,-,TGTGCCACCGGCTGGGGGGGCGAAAGCAATCAGCCCCAGCATTTT,CATGWGGESNQPQHF
TRBV7-2,-,TRBJ1-1,-,TGTGCCAGCAAGACAGTCAGGGTTACTGAAGCTTTCTTT,CASKTVRVTEAFF
TRBV6-4,medium-sized,TRBJ1-4,-,TGTGCCAGCAGCACGGGACTTGAGGGTGAAAAACTGTTTTTT,CASSTGLEGEKLFF
TRBV2,-,TRBJ2-7,-,TGTGCCAGCCAAGGACAGCGATACTCCTACGAGCAGTACTTC,CASQGQRYSYEQYF
TRBV5-4,-,TRBJ2-7,TRBD1,TGTGCCAGCAGTTACCGGGACAGGTCCTACGAGCAGTACTTC,CASSYRDRSYEQYF
TRBV5-4,-,TRBJ1-1,-,TGTGCCAGCAGCTTGATCTCGGACACTGAAGCTTTCTTT,CASSLISDTEAFF
TRBV10-3,-,TRBJ2-3,TRBD1,TGTGCCATCGGATCGGACAGGGCAGATACGCAGTATTTT,CAIGSDRADTQYF
TRBV4-1,-,TRBJ1-5,-,TGCGCCAGCAGCCAAGTTTCCCGGAATCAGCCCCAGCATTTT,CASSQVSRNQPQHF
TRBV7-6,-,TRBJ1-1,-,TGTGCCAGCAGCTTGGGCGCTCACACTGAAGCTTTCTTT,CASSLGAHTEAFF
TRBV20-1,-,TRBJ1-1,-,TGCAGGGTAGAGGGCCCCACTGAAGCTTTCTTT,CRVEGPTEAFF
TRBV21-1,-,TRBJ2-4,-,TGTGCCAGCAGCAGAAGGGACAGGCGAGCCAAAAACATTCAGTACTTC,CASSRRDRRAKNIQYF
TRBV5-1,once,TRBJ2-7,TRBD2,TGCGCCAGCAGCTGGACTAGCGGGGGAGCCTACGAGCAGTACTTC,CASSWTSGGAYEQYF
TRBV7-8,-,TRBJ2-1,-,TGTGCCAGCAGCCCCCTCATAGTCTACAATGAGCAGTTCTTC,CASSPLIVYNEQFF
TRBV4-2,-,TRBJ2-3,-,TGTGCCAGCAGCCTTAGGGGGGGTCCCACAGATACGCAGTATTTT,CASSLRGGPTDTQYF
TRBV7-2,once,TRBJ2-3,-,TGTGCCAGCAGCCCCCAAAGGGGGGATACGCAGTATTTT,CASSPQRGDTQYF
TRBV5-1,-,TRBJ1-2,TRBD1,TGCGCCAGCAGCATGAACCGACAGGGGAGTTTGGGAGGCTACACCTTC,CASSMNRQGSLGGYTF
TRBV2,-,TRBJ1-4,-,TGTGCCGGCCAGGGATTGTCAACTAATGAAAAACTGTTTTTT,CAGQGLSTNEKLFF
TRBV5-5,-,TRBJ2-3,-,TGTGCCAGCAGCTTTGACTATGGGGCGCAGTATTTT,CASSFDYGAQYF
TRBV6-5,once,TRBJ1-2,-,TGTGCCAGCAGACGATACAGGAATGGCTACACCTTC,CASRRYRNGYTF
TRBV19,-,TRBJ1-5,TRBD1,TGTGCCAGTTACGGGACAGGGCGTAATCAGCCCCAGCATTTT,CASYGTGRNQPQHF
TRBV4-1,-,TRBJ1-4,TRBD1,TGCGCCAGCAGCCCTACGACAGGGTGGGCTGAAAAACTGTTTTTT,CASSPTTGWAEKLFF